This record covers a single T cell receptor beta chain. Its specificity is not known. Germline CDR1 reads LNHDA; CDR2 reads SQIVND (reference sequence). The V gene lost 5 bases and the J gene lost 3 bases, with 17 bases spanning the gap. CDR3 size: 15 residues. TCRdb's copy holds only in-frame clones and misses some; the assay was immunoSEQ multiplex PCR. The data show roughly 2,000,000 clones, approximately 92% seen once. The sample comes from a study of shared clonotypes between healthy human individuals. Findings and caveats of the study: Relative to their counterparts shared across all four donors, non-shared clonotypes exhibited diminished generation probabilities.

CD45RO-negative, CCR7-positively selected cells formed the naive CD8 fraction, excluding terminally differentiated effector memory CD45RA+ cells. The TCR was taken from a man aged 18 to 30 in good health. Some clones in this sample may be carry-over from other donors' samples. Input material: naive CD8+ T cells from PBMCs. The chain couples TRBV19 to TRBJ2-7, with D perhaps TRBD2 (5 bases). The CDR3 spells CASSAHEGKVYEQYF. CDR3 DNA sequence: TGTGCCAGTAGTGCTCATGAGGGAAAGGTCTACGAGCAGTACTTC.